This TCR beta chain originates from a study of shared clonotypes between healthy human individuals (dated by TCRdb to 2019 to 2021). Notes on the research overall: The cohort comprised a couple of women and three men aged 18 to 49 years. To estimate repertoire size and how much clonotypes are shared between individuals, the study performed deep sequencing of blood TCR repertoires from roughly five healthy adults. To increase sequencing depth and limit assay-specific biases, TCR repertoire library preparation and sequencing were carried out by different laboratories using diverse techniques. For each donor, CD4 naive and CD4 memory were each run on three plates, CD8 naive on two plates, and CD8 memory on one plate. Per donor, leukapheresis produced somewhere between about 0.9 and 9.5 billion PBMCs. General conclusions and limits of the study: Sampling was limited to blood, and TCR repertoires in tissue likely differ from TCR repertoires in blood. Because the study included a small number of donors, the genetic and exposure-history diversity represented was limited. Pairwise subsampling led to the expectation that sequencing depth would affect the degree of clonotype sharing among donors. Naive subsets generally had larger estimated clonotype richness than memory subsets did. Even with the large sequencing depth, rarefaction of the sorted-subset datasets indicated that sequencing was incomplete. Clonotypes shared by all four sorted-subset donors showed higher generation probabilities than non-shared clonotypes. Sharing across several donors was observed for approximately 5% of naive CD4, over 3% of naive CD8, 2.3% of memory CD4, and about 0.38% of memory CD8 clonotypes.

CD8 naive samples consisted of CD45RO-negative cells that were positively selected for CCR7, yielding a CD45RA+CCR7+ population without TemRA cells. Healthy HIV-negative adults with no recently reported acute infections or vaccinations were included as donors. Every donor was a Caucasian adult residing in Nashville, Tennessee, USA. Blood was obtained by leukapheresis, after which PBMCs were separated by Ficoll-Histopaque density gradient centrifugation and cryopreserved in liquid nitrogen vapor phase. Analytical flow cytometry was used to check the purity and quantity of each magnetically sorted T cell population. Genomic DNA was isolated from each sorted fraction and quantified by UV absorbance on a Nanodrop 2000c. As for this clone: Its antigen is not yet known. Per-base quality was not reported, and no clone a single base away is much larger than it.

TCR CDR3 regions were amplified from genomic DNA by multiplex PCR using the deep immunoSEQ assay. For each cell subset, the extracted genomic DNA was distributed evenly across all wells of several immunoSEQ 96-well plates, and each plate served as one replicate. For sorted subsets, each replicate PCR was loaded with roughly 190 ng genomic DNA, equivalent to 30,000 or so T cell genomes. The purified libraries were quantified using a Qubit 3.0 fluorometer, sized with a Bioanalyzer 2100, and then quantified again using the KAPA Library Quantification kit. Each immunoSEQ 96-well plate was sequenced on its own single-read 150-cycle Illumina NextSeq 550 flow cell. Processing in the source paper ran as follows. Because only junctional sequences without quality scores were contained in the immunoSEQ output, filtering matching that applied to full-length reads could not be performed. Sequences were annotated with PyIR, a Python wrapper for IgBLAST v1.9, using IMGT germline references to assign V/J genes and CDR3. Reads with weak V/J assignments (E-value above 1e-6), missing CDR3, stop codons, out-of-frame junctions, or ambiguous translated residues were removed. A V3J clonotype was defined by an identical inferred V gene, J gene, and CDR3 amino acid sequence. Percentage overlap between repertoires was calculated by dividing the number of shared unique clonotypes by the size of the smaller repertoire. Three approaches were used to assess repertoire richness: RTK rarefaction, the Chao1 estimator, and Recon v2.1 estimates of unobserved clonotypes. For all TCRbeta clonotypes obtained by the gDNA method from a handful of donors, generation probabilities were computed with OLGA. TCRdb re-hosts the immuneACCESS table, in-frame sequences only. Its copies lack some clones; in the studies checked, an unresolved V gene accounts for under half of them, and the cause for the rest is not known. The V and J calls and clone size are taken from that table; D and trimming were inferred from the DNA. For this sample there are hundreds of thousands of clones; about 96% appear just once. The ten largest clonotypes hold 0.2% to 0.25% of the sample.

V is pared back by 0 bases and J by 4 bases, with 13 bases lying between the germline termini. From the cysteine through the phenylalanine, the CDR3 covers 15 amino acids. Only the CDR3 part of the read is kept: 45 bases, read in frame from the first base. CDR1 and CDR2, per the germline V gene, are SGDLS and YYNGEE. The sequenced sample consisted of naive CD8+ T cells sorted from blood. In light of the paper, this sample's cell subset or site label describes: CD45RA+CCR7+. The chain is assembled from TRBV9 and TRBJ1-2; the D gene lacks a confident call. This TCR derives from a man aged 30 to 39 in good health. The DNA sequence is given as TGTGCCAGCAGCGTAGGGGCAGGACTAGCCTATGGCTACACCTTC. Translated, it reads CASSVGAGLAYGYTF.